The rows below give T cell receptor beta chains drawn from one sample of a study of blood T cells in healthy people across ages. MiXCR, run by TCRdb on the 5' RACE reads, gives a single entry per CDR3 protein. Of 1.5 million to 2 million distinct CDR3 sequences listed, roughly 50% are singletons. The sequencing sample was made of blood. Every receptor here comes from a woman aged 40 to 50 in good health. The CDR3 runs from the conserved cysteine through the conserved F or W. The D gene is left open where the match is weak. Clone size is given for some rows only: seen once, a few or many times, or a class if the clone is expanded.

v_call: TRBV7-2; j_call: TRBJ2-3; clone_size: NA; d_call: TRBD1; cdr3_aa: CASSVSRDRDTQYF; cdr3_nt: TGTGCCAGCAGCGTGTCCCGGGACAGGGACACGCAGTATTTT
v_call: TRBV29-1; j_call: TRBJ1-2; clone_size: NA; d_call: NA; cdr3_aa: CSVVGARGYTF; cdr3_nt: TGCAGCGTTGTGGGGGCCCGTGGCTACACCTTC
v_call: TRBV7-2; j_call: TRBJ2-3; clone_size: NA; d_call: NA; cdr3_aa: CASSLDPPDTQYF; cdr3_nt: TGTGCCAGCAGCTTAGATCCACCAGATACGCAGTATTTT
v_call: TRBV5-6; j_call: TRBJ2-1; clone_size: NA; d_call: NA; cdr3_aa: CASSFGYNGQFF; cdr3_nt: TGTGCCAGCAGCTTCGGGTACAATGGGCAGTTCTTC
v_call: TRBV5-5; j_call: TRBJ2-7; clone_size: NA; d_call: NA; cdr3_aa: CASGRGQGAYEQYF; cdr3_nt: TGTGCCAGCGGGAGGGGGCAGGGAGCCTACGAGCAGTACTTC
v_call: TRBV3-1; j_call: TRBJ1-6; clone_size: once; d_call: NA; cdr3_aa: CASSQDISGSPLHF; cdr3_nt: TGTGCCAGCAGCCAAGATATTTCGGGTTCACCCCTCCACTTT
v_call: TRBV9; j_call: TRBJ2-1; clone_size: few; d_call: TRBD2; cdr3_aa: CASSVERLAGSYNEQFF; cdr3_nt: TGTGCCAGCAGCGTAGAGCGTCTAGCGGGGAGTTACAATGAGCAGTTCTTC
v_call: TRBV6-1; j_call: TRBJ2-1; clone_size: NA; d_call: NA; cdr3_aa: CASREPGSNNEQFF; cdr3_nt: TGTGCCAGCAGGGAACCGGGATCTAACAATGAGCAGTTCTTC
v_call: TRBV3-1; j_call: TRBJ2-7; clone_size: NA; d_call: NA; cdr3_aa: CASSSYRALGYEQYF; cdr3_nt: TGTGCCAGCAGCTCATACAGGGCGCTGGGCTACGAGCAGTACTTC
v_call: TRBV7-2; j_call: TRBJ2-2; clone_size: NA; d_call: TRBD2; cdr3_aa: CASSLIAGGPTGELFF; cdr3_nt: TGTGCCAGCAGCTTAATAGCGGGGGGACCCACCGGGGAGCTGTTTTTT
v_call: TRBV5-6; j_call: TRBJ2-3; clone_size: few; d_call: NA; cdr3_aa: CASSLGQFFTDTQYF; cdr3_nt: TGTGCCAGCAGCTTGGGGCAGTTTTTCACAGATACGCAGTATTTT
v_call: TRBV28; j_call: TRBJ1-6; clone_size: NA; d_call: NA; cdr3_aa: CASSLRFRGGYNSPLHF; cdr3_nt: TGTGCCAGCAGTTTACGGTTCAGGGGCGGCTATAATTCACCCCTCCACTTT
v_call: TRBV13; j_call: TRBJ2-3; clone_size: NA; d_call: NA; cdr3_aa: CASSLAGLITDTQYF; cdr3_nt: TGTGCCAGCAGTCTTGCAGGGTTGATAACAGATACGCAGTATTTT
v_call: TRBV4-1; j_call: TRBJ2-5; clone_size: few; d_call: NA; cdr3_aa: CASSHASLSGETQYF; cdr3_nt: TGCGCCAGCAGCCATGCCTCCTTGTCCGGAGAGACCCAGTACTTC
v_call: TRBV21-1; j_call: TRBJ1-1; clone_size: once; d_call: NA; cdr3_aa: CASSTQDRQNTEAFF; cdr3_nt: TGTGCCAGCAGCACCCAGGACAGGCAGAACACTGAAGCTTTCTTT
v_call: TRBV4-3; j_call: TRBJ2-3; clone_size: NA; d_call: NA; cdr3_aa: CASSPKRGLSTDTQYF; cdr3_nt: TGCGCCAGCAGCCCTAAAAGGGGTCTAAGCACAGATACGCAGTATTTT
v_call: TRBV7-2; j_call: TRBJ1-1; clone_size: NA; d_call: NA; cdr3_aa: CASSLEGQGNTEAFF; cdr3_nt: TGTGCCAGCAGCTTAGAGGGCCAGGGGAACACTGAAGCTTTCTTT
v_call: TRBV6-2/TRBV6-3; j_call: TRBJ2-3; clone_size: few; d_call: TRBD2; cdr3_aa: CASSYNGLAGISTDTQYF; cdr3_nt: TGTGCCAGCAGTTACAACGGACTAGCGGGGATTAGCACAGATACGCAGTATTTT
v_call: TRBV29-1; j_call: TRBJ1-1; clone_size: NA; d_call: NA; cdr3_aa: CSAGRQRGNTEAFF; cdr3_nt: TGCAGCGCTGGTAGGCAGCGTGGGAACACTGAAGCTTTCTTT
v_call: TRBV20-1; j_call: TRBJ2-7; clone_size: few; d_call: TRBD2; cdr3_aa: CSATRLAGPYEQYF; cdr3_nt: TGCAGTGCTACCAGACTAGCGGGGCCTTACGAGCAGTACTTC
v_call: TRBV27; j_call: TRBJ2-1; clone_size: few; d_call: TRBD1; cdr3_aa: CASSSNRGSSYNEQFF; cdr3_nt: TGTGCCAGCAGCTCTAACAGGGGCAGCTCCTACAATGAGCAGTTCTTC
v_call: TRBV7-7; j_call: TRBJ2-5; clone_size: once; d_call: NA; cdr3_aa: CASSLGWASELGETQYF; cdr3_nt: TGTGCTAGCAGCTTAGGATGGGCTAGCGAGTTAGGGGAGACCCAGTACTTC
v_call: TRBV29-1; j_call: TRBJ2-1; clone_size: NA; d_call: NA; cdr3_aa: CSVDREQGNEQFF; cdr3_nt: TGCAGCGTAGACCGTGAGCAGGGCAATGAGCAGTTCTTC
v_call: TRBV3-1; j_call: TRBJ2-5; clone_size: NA; d_call: NA; cdr3_aa: CASSRGGLGGEETQYF; cdr3_nt: TGTGCCAGCAGTCGAGGGGGACTAGGGGGCGAAGAGACCCAGTACTTC
v_call: TRBV20-1; j_call: TRBJ2-5; clone_size: NA; d_call: NA; cdr3_aa: CSASFHSGVQYF; cdr3_nt: TGCAGTGCTAGTTTCCATTCGGGCGTGCAGTACTTC
v_call: TRBV27; j_call: TRBJ2-7; clone_size: NA; d_call: TRBD2; cdr3_aa: CASSTLAGGPYNEQYF; cdr3_nt: TGTGCCAGCAGTACCCTAGCGGGGGGGCCATACAATGAGCAGTACTTC
v_call: TRBV29-1; j_call: TRBJ2-1; clone_size: NA; d_call: TRBD1; cdr3_aa: CSLGTGVSNEQFF; cdr3_nt: TGCAGCCTCGGGACAGGGGTTAGCAATGAGCAGTTCTTC
v_call: TRBV4-3; j_call: TRBJ1-2; clone_size: once; d_call: NA; cdr3_aa: CASSPSREARLGYTF; cdr3_nt: TGCGCCAGCAGCCCCTCCCGAGAGGCCAGGCTTGGCTACACCTTC
v_call: TRBV12-3/TRBV12-4; j_call: TRBJ2-4; clone_size: few; d_call: NA; cdr3_aa: CASGNAPVSKNIQYF; cdr3_nt: TGTGCCAGCGGTAATGCGCCGGTTTCCAAAAACATTCAGTACTTC
v_call: TRBV7-9; j_call: TRBJ1-2; clone_size: NA; d_call: NA; cdr3_aa: CASTMDLYGYTF; cdr3_nt: TGTGCCAGCACCATGGACCTGTATGGCTACACCTTC
v_call: TRBV20-1; j_call: TRBJ2-1; clone_size: NA; d_call: TRBD2; cdr3_aa: CSARVLGLAGGIEQFF; cdr3_nt: TGCAGTGCCCGAGTCTTGGGACTAGCGGGGGGTATTGAGCAGTTCTTC
v_call: TRBV7-9; j_call: TRBJ2-1; clone_size: NA; d_call: TRBD1; cdr3_aa: CVSSLPGQGGDEQFF; cdr3_nt: TGTGTCAGCAGTCTTCCGGGACAGGGGGGCGATGAGCAGTTCTTC
v_call: TRBV27; j_call: TRBJ2-1; clone_size: NA; d_call: TRBD2; cdr3_aa: CASSFYGGSVNEQFF; cdr3_nt: TGTGCCAGCAGTTTTTACGGGGGGTCGGTGAATGAGCAGTTCTTC
v_call: TRBV10-3; j_call: TRBJ2-7; clone_size: few; d_call: NA; cdr3_aa: CVIRPPGAEVHEQYF; cdr3_nt: TGTGTCATTCGTCCCCCAGGGGCCGAGGTACACGAGCAGTACTTC
v_call: TRBV29-1; j_call: TRBJ2-5; clone_size: few; d_call: NA; cdr3_aa: CSVEDRGARETQYF; cdr3_nt: TGCAGCGTTGAAGATAGGGGGGCGCGGGAGACCCAGTACTTC
v_call: TRBV11-2; j_call: TRBJ2-7; clone_size: NA; d_call: NA; cdr3_aa: CASSFVGFEQYF; cdr3_nt: TGTGCCAGCAGCTTCGTTGGGTTCGAGCAGTACTTC
v_call: TRBV7-2; j_call: TRBJ2-1; clone_size: few; d_call: NA; cdr3_aa: CASSLERGRNNEQFF; cdr3_nt: TGTGCCAGCAGCTTAGAACGGGGGCGGAACAATGAGCAGTTCTTC
v_call: TRBV4-1; j_call: TRBJ1-2; clone_size: NA; d_call: NA; cdr3_aa: CASSHVDGPGYTF; cdr3_nt: TGCGCCAGTAGCCACGTTGACGGTCCCGGCTACACCTTC
v_call: TRBV11-1; j_call: TRBJ2-3; clone_size: few; d_call: NA; cdr3_aa: CASSSLDSGRTDTQYF; cdr3_nt: TGTGCCAGCAGCTCCTTGGACAGCGGGCGGACAGATACGCAGTATTTT
v_call: TRBV6-5; j_call: TRBJ2-5; clone_size: NA; d_call: NA; cdr3_aa: CASKYQYQETQYF; cdr3_nt: TGTGCCAGCAAGTACCAGTACCAAGAGACCCAGTACTTC
v_call: TRBV7-8; j_call: TRBJ2-4; clone_size: few; d_call: TRBD1; cdr3_aa: CASSQTSRQGLGTKNIQYF; cdr3_nt: TGTGCCAGCAGCCAGACATCGAGACAGGGTCTGGGAACCAAAAACATTCAGTACTTC
v_call: TRBV7-2; j_call: TRBJ2-4; clone_size: NA; d_call: NA; cdr3_aa: CASSLGYGSLAKNIQYF; cdr3_nt: TGTGCCAGCAGCTTAGGCTACGGGTCTCTAGCCAAAAACATTCAGTACTTC
v_call: TRBV11-1; j_call: TRBJ2-1; clone_size: once; d_call: NA; cdr3_aa: CASSSGTSNNEQFF; cdr3_nt: TGTGCCAGCAGCTCCGGGACTTCAAACAATGAGCAGTTCTTC
v_call: TRBV7-2; j_call: TRBJ2-1; clone_size: few; d_call: TRBD2; cdr3_aa: CASSSPGTSVNEQFF; cdr3_nt: TGTGCCAGCAGCTCTCCCGGGACTAGCGTCAATGAGCAGTTCTTC
v_call: TRBV6-1; j_call: TRBJ2-7; clone_size: NA; d_call: TRBD2; cdr3_aa: CASSPSGEAYEQYF; cdr3_nt: TGTGCCAGCAGTCCTAGCGGGGAGGCCTACGAGCAGTACTTC
v_call: TRBV7-2; j_call: TRBJ2-3; clone_size: many; d_call: NA; cdr3_aa: CASSLAPSTDTQYF; cdr3_nt: TGTGCCAGCAGTTTAGCCCCAAGCACAGATACGCAGTATTTT
v_call: TRBV27; j_call: TRBJ2-7; clone_size: NA; d_call: TRBD2; cdr3_aa: CASHRGGSYEQYF; cdr3_nt: TGTGCCAGCCACCGGGGGGGCTCCTACGAGCAGTACTTC